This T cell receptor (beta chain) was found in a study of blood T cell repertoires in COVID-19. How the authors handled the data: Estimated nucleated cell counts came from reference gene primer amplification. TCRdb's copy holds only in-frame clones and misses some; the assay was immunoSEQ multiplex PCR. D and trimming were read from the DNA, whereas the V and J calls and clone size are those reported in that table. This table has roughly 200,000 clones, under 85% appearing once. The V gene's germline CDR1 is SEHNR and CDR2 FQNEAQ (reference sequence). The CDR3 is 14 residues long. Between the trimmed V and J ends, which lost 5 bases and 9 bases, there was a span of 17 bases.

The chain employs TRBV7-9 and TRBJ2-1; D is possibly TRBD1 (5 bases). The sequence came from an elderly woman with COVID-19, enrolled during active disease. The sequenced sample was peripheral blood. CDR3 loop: CASSSLGPQGEQFF. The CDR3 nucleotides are TGTGCCAGCAGCAGTCTGGGGCCCCAGGGTGAGCAGTTCTTC.